These 30 T cell receptor beta chains were all obtained from the same sample, sequenced in a study of blood T cell repertoires in COVID-19. The assay was immunoSEQ multiplex PCR, and TCRdb's table has in-frame clones only and misses some. This sample carries around 80,000 clones, about 83% of them seen once, and the ten largest clones take 29%. The sequencing sample was made of peripheral blood. Source of these receptors: a woman of 80 years or more with acute or convalescent COVID-19.

The chain joins TRBV3-1 (or the pseudogene TRBV3-2) to TRBJ2-7; 9 nucleotides align to TRBD2. The ends lost 7 bases at V and 3 bases at J; junction bases unmatched: 4. Germline V gene data show CDR1 as LGHDT and CDR2 as YNNKEL (reference sequence). The CDR3 totals 13 residues. The CDR3 DNA is TGTGCCAGCAAGACTAGCGGATTCTACGAGCAGTACTTC. Its protein product is CASKTSGFYEQYF.

The chain carries TRBV18 and TRBJ2-1, with 7 bases aligning to TRBD2. The V segment lost 1 base and the J segment 4 bases; nucleotides outside the gene matches: 4. CDR1 and CDR2 from the germline V gene are KGHSH and LQKENI. This CDR3 has 15 residues. The CDR3 loop reads CASSPRSGAYNEQFF. The CDR3, as DNA: TGTGCCAGCTCACCACGGAGCGGGGCGTACAATGAGCAGTTCTTC.

This clone was detected only once. The chain has TRBV24-1 and TRBJ2-1; 12 positions match TRBD2. This CDR3 has 18 residues. Germline V gene lookup returns CDR1 KGHDR and CDR2 SFDVKD. Trimming cost V 2 bases and J 3 bases; bases outside gene matches: 7. The CDR3 DNA sequence: TGTGCCACCAGTGATTCGGCTAGCGGGAGGGCCGGCTACAATGAGCAGTTCTTC. It translates to CATSDSASGRAGYNEQFF.

The chain couples TRBV2 to TRBJ2-2; 10 bases agree with TRBD2. The ends lost 8 bases at V and 0 bases at J; junction bases unmatched: 0. The CDR3 is 14 residues long. Germline assignment: CDR1 SNHLY and CDR2 FYNNEI. The CDR3 coding sequence is TGTGCCAGCGGACTAGCGGCGAACACCGGGGAGCTGTTTTTT. This gives the protein CASGLAANTGELFF.

The chain joins TRBV7-2 to TRBJ1-4; 8 nucleotides match TRBD1. The germline CDR1 and CDR2 sequences are SGHTA and FQGNSA. Trimming cost V 5 bases and J 7 bases; bases outside gene matches: 9. The CDR3 has 15 residues. This CDR3 is CASSGRQGLGEKLFF. For the CDR3, the DNA is TGTGCCAGCAGCGGACGACAGGGGTTAGGTGAAAAACTGTTTTTT.

The chain carries TRBV19 and TRBJ1-2, with 7 nucleotides matching TRBD1. This CDR3 contains 13 residues. The germline CDR1 and CDR2 sequences are LNHDA and SQIVND (reference sequence). V lost 8 bases, J lost 4 bases, and 7 bases stayed unmatched. For the CDR3, the DNA is TGTGCCAGTGCGCCGACAGGGTTCTATGGCTACACCTTC. Its protein is CASAPTGFYGYTF.

The chain carries TRBV5-1 and TRBJ2-3; 10 nucleotides line up with TRBD1. The V gene end was trimmed by 4 bases and the J gene end by 1 base; junction bases not matched to a gene: 6. The CDR3 totals 16 residues. CDR1 SGHRS and CDR2 YFSETQ come from the germline V gene. The CDR3 sequence is CASSATGTGGTDTQYF. Here the CDR3 DNA reads TGCGCCAGCAGCGCTACCGGGACAGGGGGCACAGATACGCAGTATTTT. Looking up the rest from reference TRBV5-1 and TRBJ2-3 gives the full variable domain: KAGVTQTPRYLIKTRGQQVTLSCSPISGHRSVSWYQQTPGQGLQFLFEYFSETQRNKGNFPGRFSGRQFSNSRSEMNVSTLELGDSALYLCASSATGTGGTDTQYFGPGTRLTVL.

This clone was observed many times. The chain recombines TRBV7-9 with TRBJ2-5, with TRBD1 matching 7 bases. The V and J ends lost 4 bases and 1 base, in that order; junction bases with no gene match: 6. Germline CDR1 SEHNR, CDR2 FQNEAQ (reference sequence). The CDR3 runs to 15 residues. The CDR3 protein is CASSSRQGLQETQYF. CDR3 DNA sequence: TGTGCCAGCAGCTCTCGACAGGGCCTCCAAGAGACCCAGTACTTC. The full variable domain, completed using reference TRBV7-9 and TRBJ2-5, is DTGVSQNPRHKITKRGQNVTFRCDPISEHNRLYWYRQTLGQGPEFLTYFQNEAQLEKSRLLSDRFSAERPKGSFSTLEIQRTEQGDSAMYLCASSSRQGLQETQYFGPGTRLLVL.

The DNA of the CDR3 is TGTGCCAGCAGCTTGGAACGTCGGGGAATCCAAGAGACCCAGTACTTC. Its protein is CASSLERRGIQETQYF. The chain is built from TRBV5-4 and TRBJ2-5, with D tentatively TRBD2 (5 bases). Germline CDR1 reads SGHNT; CDR2 reads YYREEE (reference sequence). The CDR3 sequence is 16 residues long. Trimming took 0 bases from V and 1 from J, leaving 13 bases between them.

This clone has just one count. This chain links TRBV15 with TRBJ2-1; D perhaps matches TRBD2 (6 bases). CDR1 and CDR2 from the germline V gene are LNHNV and YYDKDF (reference sequence). This CDR3 is 16 amino acids long. The V end was cut by 6 bases, the J end by 5 bases, with 20 bases between. The CDR3 reads CATSNFGTSMNNEQFF. Here the CDR3 DNA reads TGTGCCACCAGTAATTTCGGGACTTCTATGAACAATGAGCAGTTCTTC.

The chain recombines TRBV19 with TRBJ2-1; 7 nucleotides match TRBD1. Germline V gives CDR1 LNHDA, CDR2 SQIVND (reference sequence). V was clipped by 7 bases and J by 4 bases; unmatched bases: 7. The CDR3 loop spans 14 amino acids. The CDR3 protein is CASTPGTEYNEQFF. The CDR3 coding sequence is TGTGCCAGTACGCCCGGGACAGAGTACAATGAGCAGTTCTTC.

CDR3 amino acids: CASSPTLARAEGYTF. CDR3 sequence (DNA): TGTGCCAGCAGTCCTACCCTCGCCAGGGCGGAAGGCTACACCTTC. The chain is built from TRBV27 and TRBJ1-2; weak D call: TRBD1 (5 bases). V lost 5 bases and J 8 bases, leaving 21 bases between the germline ends. The CDR3 totals 15 residues. Germline V CDR1 and CDR2: MNHEY, SMNVEV (reference sequence).

V usage is TRBV4-1 and J usage is TRBJ2-5, with a tentative D call TRBD2 (5 bases). CDR3 length equals 15 residues. Germline V lookup: CDR1 MGHRA, CDR2 YSYEKL. The ends were cut back, 4 bases at V and 1 base at J, with 13 bases in the middle. CDR3: CASSRLRDGQETQYF. In DNA form, the CDR3 reads TGCGCCAGCAGCCGACTACGAGACGGCCAAGAGACCCAGTACTTC.

This chain links TRBV19 with TRBJ1-2; D might be TRBD1 (6 bases). Germline assignment: CDR1 LNHDA and CDR2 SQIVND (reference sequence). V was clipped by 3 bases and J by 4 bases, with 21 bases between them. CDR3 length: 17 amino acids. The CDR3 region is CASSMTVGAGSTYGYTF. The CDR3 nucleotides read TGTGCCAGTAGTATGACCGTGGGGGCAGGGTCCACCTATGGCTACACCTTC.

The V and J genes are TRBV9 and TRBJ1-2, with D uncertain. Looked up from germline, CDR1 is SGDLS and CDR2 is YYNGEE. The V end was cut by 2 bases, the J end by 1 base, with 21 bases between. The CDR3 is 18 amino acids. CDR3 sequence: CASSVDYSLEHNNYGYTF. The CDR3 nucleotides read TGTGCCAGCAGCGTCGACTACTCCCTAGAACATAATAACTATGGCTACACCTTC.

There are a few counts of this clone. The gene calls are TRBV6-5 and TRBJ1-6, with 12 bases that match TRBD1. The CDR3 extends over 14 amino acids. Germline trimming cut 4 bases from V and 14 bases from J; bases unmatched to any gene: 6. CDR1 MNHEY and CDR2 SVGAGI come from the germline V gene. CDR3 bases: TGTGCCAGCAGTTCTCGGGACAGGGGGCTATCCCTCCACTTT. Translation gives CASSSRDRGLSLHF.

This clone was detected only once. The chain has TRBV9 and TRBJ2-1; no clear D. Germline CDR1 reads SGDLS; CDR2 reads YYNGEE. This CDR3 region has 10 residues. Trimming left V 3 bases short and J 13 bases short, with 8 bases between. As DNA, the CDR3 is TGTGCCAGCAGCGCTAAAGATCAGTTCTTC. Translation gives CASSAKDQFF.

The CDR3 sequence is CATTGGNDGELFF. The CDR3 DNA reads as TGCGCCACTACAGGCGGGAATGACGGGGAGCTGTTTTTT. The rearrangement links TRBV10-1 to TRBJ2-2; D is perhaps TRBD2 (6 bases). Trimming stripped 10 bases from V and 7 bases from J, with 16 bases between. Germline CDR1 reads WNHNN; CDR2 reads SYGVQD (reference sequence). This CDR3 has 13 amino acids.

V gene TRBV30 combines with J gene TRBJ1-3, with a tentative D call TRBD1 (6 bases). The germline gives CDR1 GTSNPN, CDR2 SVGIG (reference sequence). CDR3 length: 15 residues. V was cut by 0 bases and J by 4 bases, with 13 bases left in between. The CDR3 here is CAWSVQGGEGNTIYF. CDR3 in DNA: TGTGCCTGGAGTGTACAGGGCGGTGAGGGAAACACCATATATTTT.

The V gene is TRBV10-3, the J gene TRBJ2-5; D ambiguous. The V end lost 0 bases, the J end lost 5 bases, and 13 bases lay between the germline ends. The CDR3 consists of 15 residues. Germline assignment: CDR1 ENHRY and CDR2 SYGVKD. The CDR3 DNA follows: TGTGCCATCAGTGAGTCGCAAAACGCCGGGGAGACCCAGTACTTC. Its protein is CAISESQNAGETQYF.

The V gene is TRBV2, the J gene TRBJ2-5, with 8 bases fitting TRBD2. The CDR3 length is 14 residues. V was clipped by 6 bases and J by 4 bases; unmatched bases: 7. From germline, CDR1 is SNHLY and CDR2 FYNNEI. This chain's CDR3 is CASSLAGLGETQYF. The CDR3, as DNA: TGTGCCAGCAGCTTAGCGGGATTGGGAGAGACCCAGTACTTC.

This chain joins TRBV5-6 and TRBJ2-7, with D tentatively TRBD2 (6 bases). V dropped 4 bases and J dropped 1 base, with 15 bases sitting between them. This CDR3 has 15 residues. The germline V gene has CDR1 SGHDT and CDR2 YYEEEE. CDR3 sequence: CASSLRSGFSYEQYF. CDR3 nucleotide sequence: TGTGCCAGCAGCCTAAGGAGCGGGTTTTCCTACGAGCAGTACTTC.

The chain is built from TRBV12-3 or TRBV12-4 and TRBJ2-5; 10 bases agree with TRBD1. V gave up 10 bases and J gave up 3 bases; unmatched junction bases: 5. CDR3 length: 13 amino acids. In DNA, the CDR3 is TGTGCCACCAGACAGGGGGCGGAAGAGACCCAGTACTTC. Residues: CATRQGAEETQYF.

The sample holds a few counts of this clone. J is TRBJ2-3 and V is TRBV28; TRBD2 might be the D (6 bases). Germline V gives CDR1 MDHEN, CDR2 SYDVKM. V lost 2 bases to trimming and J lost 3 bases, with 18 bases between them. The CDR3 totals 17 residues. The CDR3 nucleotides read TGTGCCAGCAGTTTACTCCGCGCGGGATCGGTGACAGATACGCAGTATTTT. Protein sequence: CASSLLRAGSVTDTQYF.

This rearrangement joins TRBV6-5 to TRBJ1-1, with D unresolved. Trimming removed 0 bases at V and 4 bases at J, with 12 bases between. CDR3 length: 15 amino acids. From germline, CDR1 is MNHEY and CDR2 SVGAGI. CDR3 region: CASSYSYGSGTEAFF. In DNA form, the CDR3 reads TGTGCCAGCAGTTACTCGTACGGGAGCGGCACTGAAGCTTTCTTT.

The chain is built from TRBV19 and TRBJ2-2; 8 bases are a match to TRBD2. This CDR3 spans 15 amino acids. The V segment lost 8 bases and the J segment 4 bases; nucleotides outside the gene matches: 9. Germline-derived CDR1 and CDR2 are LNHDA and SQIVND (reference sequence). The CDR3 nucleotides read TGTGCCAGTCGAGAACTACTAGCGGCCACCGGGGAGCTGTTTTTT. Amino acids: CASRELLAATGELFF.

The table lists this clone with a few counts. V is TRBV28 and J is TRBJ1-2; D not resolved. The V and J ends lost 3 bases and 4 bases respectively, with 6 bases between them. CDR3 length: 12 residues. Germline CDR1 MDHEN, CDR2 SYDVKM. CDR3 sequence: CASSFGLYGYTF. The CDR3 nucleotides read TGTGCCAGCAGTTTTGGCCTCTATGGCTACACCTTC.

This chain uses TRBV7-9 with TRBJ2-5; the match to TRBD2 covers 9 bases. V dropped 5 bases and J dropped 2; count of bases not matched to a gene: 6. The germline gives CDR1 SEHNR, CDR2 FQNEAQ (reference sequence). The CDR3 totals 15 residues. The DNA for the CDR3 is TGTGCCAGCAGCCCCCGACTAGCGGAGCAAGAGACCCAGTACTTC. Amino acid sequence: CASSPRLAEQETQYF.

The V call is TRBV7-2, the J call TRBJ2-2; D gene unclear. Germline values: CDR1 SGHTA, CDR2 FQGNSA. Deletions cut 2 bases from V and 2 bases from J, with 12 bases between. There are 16 residues in the CDR3. The CDR3 is CASSLRQGINTGELFF. The CDR3 coding sequence is TGTGCCAGCAGCTTAAGACAAGGCATAAACACCGGGGAGCTGTTTTTT.

V usage is TRBV18 and J usage is TRBJ2-7; perhaps TRBD1 as D (6 bases). Germline CDR1 reads KGHSH; CDR2 reads LQKENI. Trimming removed 2 bases at V and 3 bases at J, with 8 bases between. The CDR3 totals 13 residues. For the CDR3, the DNA is TGTGCCAGCTCACCAACAGGGATCTACGAGCAGTACTTC. It codes for CASSPTGIYEQYF.